This is a list of T cell receptor beta chains from one sample in a study of T cell repertoires in cytomegalovirus infection. These receptors are not linked to any known antigen. MiXCR, applied by TCRdb to the reads, yields one record per CDR3 protein. This table has 750,000 to 900,000 distinct CDR3 sequences, about 28% appearing once. Specimen: cultured CD8+ T cells from PBMCs, collected from culture after CMV antigen stimulation. The receptors shown here come from a human donor in good health (CMV status not recorded). Some clones in this sample may be carry-over from other donors' samples. CDR3s include the opening cysteine and the closing phenylalanine or tryptophan. Each record gives: clone size, J gene, V gene, CDR3 length, D gene, CDR3 protein, CDR3 DNA. The D gene is left open where the match is weak. Not all rows give a size; the values are once, few, many and, for expanded clones, a class.

size: -; J: TRBJ2-4; V: TRBV5-5; length: 13; D: TRBD1; CDR3: CASSWTGLDIQYF; DNA: TGTGCCAGCAGCTGGACAGGGTTGGACATTCAGTACTTC
size: -; J: TRBJ2-5; V: TRBV12-3/TRBV12-4; length: 16; D: -; CDR3: CASSLTAGLTQETQYF; DNA: TGTGCCAGCAGTTTAACCGCGGGGCTAACTCAAGAGACCCAGTACTTC
size: few; J: TRBJ2-1; V: TRBV7-9; length: 15; D: -; CDR3: CASSLGDTLYNEQFF; DNA: TGTGCCAGCAGCTTAGGGGACACTCTGTACAATGAGCAGTTCTTC
size: few; J: TRBJ1-1; V: TRBV6-2/TRBV6-3; length: 15; D: -; CDR3: CASSYSGSSGTEAFF; DNA: TGTGCCAGCAGTTACTCGGGGTCTTCGGGTACTGAAGCTTTCTTT
size: many; J: TRBJ1-2; V: TRBV12-5; length: 11; D: -; CDR3: CASGSLTGYTF; DNA: TGTGCTAGTGGTTCGTTGACTGGCTACACCTTC
size: -; J: TRBJ2-5; V: TRBV7-7; length: 15; D: -; CDR3: CASSLVAQGRETQYF; DNA: TGTGCTAGCAGCTTAGTCGCCCAGGGCCGAGAGACCCAGTACTTC
size: -; J: TRBJ1-1; V: TRBV6-2/TRBV6-3; length: 15; D: -; CDR3: CASSHRRQGNTEAFF; DNA: TGTGCCAGCAGCCACCGTCGGCAGGGAAACACTGAAGCTTTCTTT
size: few; J: TRBJ2-7; V: TRBV7-8; length: 15; D: -; CDR3: CASSLDLSLVYEQYF; DNA: TGTGCCAGCAGCTTAGATCTCAGTCTTGTCTACGAGCAGTACTTC
size: -; J: TRBJ1-1; V: TRBV4-1; length: 12; D: -; CDR3: CASSQPRGEAFF; DNA: TGTGCCAGCAGCCAGCCCAGGGGCGAAGCTTTCTTT
size: -; J: TRBJ2-4; V: TRBV24-1; length: 16; D: -; CDR3: CATSDSDYAAKNIQYF; DNA: TGTGCCACCAGTGATTCAGATTACGCAGCCAAAAACATTCAGTACTTC
size: -; J: TRBJ1-3; V: TRBV7-9; length: 16; D: TRBD1; CDR3: CASSPREGARINTIYF; DNA: TGTGCCAGCAGCCCCCGGGAGGGGGCGCGGATAAACACCATATATTTT
size: few; J: TRBJ1-6; V: TRBV19; length: 13; D: TRBD1; CDR3: CASGDRSNSPLHF; DNA: TGTGCCTCGGGGGACAGGAGTAATTCACCCCTCCACTTT
size: once; J: TRBJ1-2; V: TRBV27; length: 15; D: -; CDR3: CASSSPPAAINGYTF; DNA: TGTGCCAGCAGTTCCCCCCCCGCGGCAATAAATGGCTACACCTTC
size: -; J: TRBJ2-3; V: TRBV7-9; length: 13; D: -; CDR3: CASSLGGKDTQYF; DNA: TGTGCCAGCAGCTTGGGGGGTAAAGATACGCAGTATTTT
size: -; J: TRBJ2-1; V: TRBV5-6; length: 17; D: TRBD2; CDR3: CASSLESGGGVYNEQFF; DNA: TGTGCCAGCAGCTTGGAGTCCGGCGGGGGGGTTTACAATGAGCAGTTCTTC
size: -; J: TRBJ2-5; V: TRBV6-6; length: 16; D: -; CDR3: CASSYVQGSGQETQYF; DNA: TGTGCCAGCAGTTACGTGCAGGGGAGCGGGCAAGAGACCCAGTACTTC
size: few; J: TRBJ2-5; V: TRBV7-9; length: 14; D: -; CDR3: CASSFELDKETQYF; DNA: TGTGCCAGCAGCTTTGAGCTGGACAAAGAGACCCAGTACTTC
size: many; J: TRBJ1-1; V: TRBV2; length: 13; D: -; CDR3: CATRPGGGTEAFF; DNA: TGTGCCACCCGACCGGGGGGAGGTACTGAAGCTTTCTTT
size: few; J: TRBJ2-2; V: TRBV6-2/TRBV6-3; length: 16; D: -; CDR3: CASSYSKLGDTGELFF; DNA: TGTGCCAGCAGTTACTCGAAGCTAGGGGACACCGGGGAGCTGTTTTTT
size: few; J: TRBJ1-2; V: TRBV7-9; length: 15; D: -; CDR3: CASSPRGLSLYGYTF; DNA: TGTGCCAGCAGCCCGCGGGGGTTGTCCCTCTATGGCTACACCTTC
size: -; J: TRBJ2-3; V: TRBV7-2; length: 13; D: -; CDR3: CASTLSPLDTQYF; DNA: TGTGCCAGCACCCTGAGCCCTTTAGATACGCAGTATTTT
size: many; J: TRBJ1-1; V: TRBV12-3/TRBV12-4; length: 15; D: -; CDR3: CASSSWGKGDTEAFF; DNA: TGTGCCAGCAGTTCATGGGGAAAAGGGGACACTGAAGCTTTCTTT
size: many; J: TRBJ2-1; V: TRBV7-2; length: 16; D: -; CDR3: CASSLGRGPSYNEQFF; DNA: TGTGCCAGCAGCTTAGGGAGGGGCCCGTCCTACAATGAGCAGTTCTTC
size: -; J: TRBJ2-2; V: TRBV2; length: 16; D: -; CDR3: CASSLLPGTQTGELFF; DNA: TGTGCCAGCAGTCTTCTTCCGGGCACCCAAACCGGGGAGCTGTTTTTT
size: -; J: TRBJ2-1; V: TRBV6-5; length: 15; D: -; CDR3: CASSYGWGGESEQFF; DNA: TGTGCCAGCAGTTACGGGTGGGGGGGCGAATCTGAGCAGTTCTTC
size: -; J: TRBJ1-4; V: TRBV6-5; length: 17; D: -; CDR3: CASSYSQWGGTNEKLFF; DNA: TGTGCCAGCAGTTACTCCCAATGGGGGGGAACTAATGAAAAACTGTTTTTT
size: many; J: TRBJ1-1; V: TRBV7-8; length: 13; D: -; CDR3: CASNERQNTEAFF; DNA: TGTGCCAGCAACGAACGACAGAACACTGAAGCTTTCTTT
size: -; J: TRBJ2-5; V: TRBV14; length: 17; D: -; CDR3: CASSQDGWRQLEETQYF; DNA: TGTGCCAGCAGCCAAGATGGATGGAGACAGCTAGAAGAGACCCAGTACTTC
size: -; J: TRBJ2-1; V: TRBV5-4; length: 15; D: -; CDR3: CASSSVNQPHNEQFF; DNA: TGTGCCAGCAGCTCCGTTAATCAACCCCACAATGAGCAGTTCTTC